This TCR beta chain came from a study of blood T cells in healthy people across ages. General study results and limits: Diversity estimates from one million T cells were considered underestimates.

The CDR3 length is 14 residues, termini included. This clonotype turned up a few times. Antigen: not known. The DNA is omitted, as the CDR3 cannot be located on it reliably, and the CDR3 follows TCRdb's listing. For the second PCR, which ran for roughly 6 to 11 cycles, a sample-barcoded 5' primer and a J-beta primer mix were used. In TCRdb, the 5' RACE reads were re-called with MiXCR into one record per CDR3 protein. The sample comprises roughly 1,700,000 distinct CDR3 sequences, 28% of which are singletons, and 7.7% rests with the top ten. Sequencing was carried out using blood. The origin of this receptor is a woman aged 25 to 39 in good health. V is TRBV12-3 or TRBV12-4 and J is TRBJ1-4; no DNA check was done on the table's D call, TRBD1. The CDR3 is CASSFGAGNEKLFF.